The 6 T cell receptor beta chains presented below share a single source sample, sequenced in a study of blood T cell repertoires in COVID-19. Assay: immunoSEQ multiplex PCR; the TCRdb copy retains only in-frame clones and omits some. This sample has 75,000 to 85,000 clones; 75% to 90% occur once, and the top ten carry 15% to 20%. Material for sequencing was peripheral blood. Source of these receptors: a human donor in a cohort sampled during active COVID-19.

The chain links TRBV5-1 to TRBJ2-1; the match to TRBD2 covers 15 bases. The J segment lost 9 bases and the V segment lost 4 bases, leaving 8 bases of the junction unmatched. Germline V gives CDR1 SGHRS, CDR2 YFSETQ. The CDR3 contains 16 residues. As DNA, the CDR3 is TGCGCCAGCAGCCCTGGAGGGACTAGCGGGAGGATTGAGCAGTTCTTC. Its protein is CASSPGGTSGRIEQFF.

The table lists this clone with a count of one. The J gene is TRBJ1-2, the V gene TRBV19; D is unclear. There are 14 residues in the CDR3. V was trimmed by 4 bases and J by 2 bases, leaving 11 bases between them. Per germline, CDR1 LNHDA and CDR2 SQIVND (reference sequence). In DNA, the CDR3 is TGTGCCAGTAGTACCCTCTCCAGGAACTATGGCTACACCTTC. Translating gives CASSTLSRNYGYTF.

V is TRBV3-1 (or the pseudogene TRBV3-2) and J is TRBJ1-4, with D possibly TRBD1 on 5 matching bases. This CDR3 spans 16 amino acids. Germline CDR1 and CDR2: LGHDT and YNNKEL (reference sequence). The V end lost 4 bases, the J end lost 0 bases, and 12 bases lay between the germline ends. The CDR3 loop reads CASSPEGAATNEKLFF. For the CDR3, the DNA is TGTGCCAGCAGCCCGGAAGGGGCCGCAACTAATGAAAAACTGTTTTTT.

The V call is TRBV7-9, the J call TRBJ2-1; 10 bases match TRBD1. The CDR3 contains 16 residues. CDR1 and CDR2 (germline): SEHNR, FQNEAQ (reference sequence). V was clipped by 3 bases and J by 7 bases; unmatched bases: 9. This CDR3 reads CASSLIVWGQGNEQFF. In DNA form, the CDR3 reads TGTGCCAGCAGCTTGATTGTGTGGGGACAGGGGAATGAGCAGTTCTTC.

In this sample, this clone turned up once. This chain links TRBV7-8 with TRBJ2-7; a possible D gene is TRBD2 (6 bases). CDR1 is SGHVS, CDR2 FQNEAQ, per germline. This CDR3 region has 17 residues. The V gene lost 0 bases and the J gene lost 0 bases, with 15 bases spanning the gap. CDR3 loop: CASSLAPSAILSYEQYF. CDR3 nucleotide sequence: TGTGCCAGCAGCTTAGCTCCTAGCGCCATCCTCTCCTACGAGCAGTACTTC.

V is TRBV18 and J is TRBJ2-2; 7 bases are a match to TRBD1. Germline values: CDR1 KGHSH, CDR2 LQKENI. Trimming cost V 1 base and J 0 bases; bases outside gene matches: 2. This CDR3 has 16 residues. The CDR3, as DNA: TGTGCCAGCTCACCACAGGGGACAGCGAACACCGGGGAGCTGTTTTTT. Protein: CASSPQGTANTGELFF.